Listed below are T cell receptor beta chains from one sample, sequenced in a study of vaccination and CD4 T cells after COVID-19. For these receptors, no antigen is known. In TCRdb, the PCR reads were re-called with MiXCR into one record per CDR3 protein. The table records around 8,100 distinct CDR3 sequences, around 66% of them present only once. The source material was cultured CD4+ T cells from blood, sampled after SARS-CoV-2 vaccination. The source of these receptors is a human donor with COVID-19. CDR3s include the opening cysteine and the closing phenylalanine or tryptophan. A D gene is named only where the DNA matches it firmly. A clone size is listed for some rows: how often the clone was seen (once, few, many), or a class if it is expanded.

v_gene	abundance	j_gene	d_gene	CDR3nt	CDR3aa
TRBV15	NA	TRBJ2-5	NA	TGTGCCACCAGCAGATCGGCGAAGGTGGAACAAGAGACCCAGTACTTC	CATSRSAKVEQETQYF
TRBV4-2	NA	TRBJ1-4	TRBD1	TGTGCCAGCAGCCACCAGACAGGGACACTTTCAACTAATGAAAAACTGTTTTTT	CASSHQTGTLSTNEKLFF
TRBV28	few	TRBJ2-7	TRBD2	TGTGCCAGCAGTTTAGGAGGCGGGGGGGGTTACGTGGAGCAGTACTTC	CASSLGGGGGYVEQYF
TRBV20-1	NA	TRBJ2-7	NA	TGCAGTGCTAGGGAAACCACACGGGACAACGCCTACGAGCAGTACTTC	CSARETTRDNAYEQYF
TRBV6-2/TRBV6-3	NA	TRBJ1-5	NA	TGTGCCAGCACCCTGGGGGGCCAGCCCCAGCATTTT	CASTLGGQPQHF
TRBV5-4	NA	TRBJ1-2	NA	TGTGCCAGCAGCTTGCGTGGATCCTATGGCTACACCTTC	CASSLRGSYGYTF
TRBV5-8	once	TRBJ2-7	NA	TGTGCCAGCAGCTTACGGACTCCCGGGGAGCAGTACTTC	CASSLRTPGEQYF
TRBV7-2	NA	TRBJ1-5	TRBD1	TGTGCCAGCAGCCGACAGGGGGGCAATCAGCCCCAGCATTTT	CASSRQGGNQPQHF
TRBV30	few	TRBJ2-1	TRBD1	TGTGCCTGTGGCGACAGGGGGATCAATGAGCAGTTCTTC	CACGDRGINEQFF
TRBV19	NA	TRBJ2-1	TRBD2	TGTGCCAGTAGTCATGGGTGGCTAGCGGGGGGCAATGAGCAGTTCTTC	CASSHGWLAGGNEQFF
TRBV20-1	few	TRBJ1-2	TRBD1	TGCAGTGCTAGTGGACAGGGATATAACTATGGCTACACCTTC	CSASGQGYNYGYTF
TRBV6-5	NA	TRBJ2-7	NA	TGTGCCAGCAGTTACCCGGACAACGAGCAGTACTTC	CASSYPDNEQYF
TRBV15	NA	TRBJ2-7	NA	TGTGCCACCAGCAGAGCGAGGGGGGGGGCCTACGAGCAGTACTTC	CATSRARGGAYEQYF
TRBV7-3	few	TRBJ2-2	NA	TGTGCCAGCAGCCCCGCAGGGTACGGGACCGGGGAGCTGTTTTTT	CASSPAGYGTGELFF